These 20 T cell receptor beta chains originate from one sample sequenced in a study of shared clonotypes between healthy human individuals. Sequencing was performed with immunoSEQ multiplex PCR; in TCRdb, only in-frame clones are kept and a portion is missing. Here the sample spans some 2,500,000 clones, around 92% being singletons. Sequencing used naive CD4+ T cells from PBMCs. This sample's subset: CD45RA+ positively selected. The receptor source for this set is a man aged 18 to 30 in good health. Some clones in this sample may be carry-over from other donors' samples.

V usage is TRBV5-1 and J usage is TRBJ2-7; 10 bases are a match to TRBD1. This CDR3 has 15 residues. Germline lookup yields CDR1 SGHRS and CDR2 YFSETQ. Germline trimming cut 3 bases from V and 5 bases from J; bases unmatched to any gene: 8. The DNA of the CDR3 is TGCGCCAGCAGCTCGATGCCGGGACAGGGGAACGAGCAGTACTTC. This translates into CASSSMPGQGNEQYF.

V and J are TRBV5-6 and TRBJ1-1; tentatively, D is TRBD1 (6 bases). The ends were cut back, 1 base at V and 14 bases at J, with 21 bases in the middle. The length of the CDR3 is 14 residues. CDR1 SGHDT and CDR2 YYEEEE come from the germline V gene. The CDR3 DNA follows: TGTGCCAGCAGCTTGAGGCTGGGAGGGACACCGACCTTCTTT. It yields the protein CASSLRLGGTPTFF. The whole variable domain, remainder taken from reference TRBV5-6 and TRBJ1-1, is DAGVTQSPTHLIKTRGQQVTLRCSPKSGHDTVSWYQQALGQGPQFIFQYYEEEERQRGNFPDRFSGHQFPNYSSELNVNALLLGDSALYLCASSLRLGGTPTFFGQGTRLTVV.

The chain couples TRBV5-1 to TRBJ1-2, with a possible D match to TRBD1 (6 bases). The ends were cut back, 3 bases at V and 1 base at J, with 13 bases in the middle. Germline V gives CDR1 SGHRS, CDR2 YFSETQ. The length of the CDR3 is 15 residues. CDR3 in amino acids: CASSYTRGRNYGYTF. CDR3 nucleotides: TGCGCCAGCAGCTATACCAGGGGACGTAACTATGGCTACACCTTC. The full variable domain, its missing parts supplied by reference TRBV5-1 and TRBJ1-2, is KAGVTQTPRYLIKTRGQQVTLSCSPISGHRSVSWYQQTPGQGLQFLFEYFSETQRNKGNFPGRFSGRQFSNSRSEMNVSTLELGDSALYLCASSYTRGRNYGYTFGSGTRLTVV.

The chain couples TRBV7-9 to TRBJ2-4; 10 bases map to TRBD1. CDR3 size: 17 residues. With V trimmed by 1 base and J by 7 bases, 10 bases remained unmatched. Germline loops: CDR1 SEHNR, CDR2 FQNEAQ (reference sequence). The CDR3, as DNA: TGTGCCAGCAGCTTAGGGTGGCAGGGACAGGGGTTGAACATTCAGTACTTC. This encodes CASSLGWQGQGLNIQYF.

This chain links TRBV30 with TRBJ1-2; 9 bases align to TRBD1. This CDR3 has 16 amino acids. Germline-derived CDR1 and CDR2 are GTSNPN and SVGIG (reference sequence). The ends lost 5 bases at V and 7 bases at J; junction bases unmatched: 17. The CDR3, as DNA: TGTGCCTGGGCGCCGGGACAGGGTCTCATCCCGCGTGGCTACACCTTC. Amino acid sequence: CAWAPGQGLIPRGYTF.

V and J are TRBV11-3 and TRBJ2-2; 16 bases agree with TRBD2. Unmatched junction bases numbered 9, after V lost 5 bases and J lost 6 bases. The CDR3 is 18 amino acids. Germline CDR1 SGHNT, CDR2 YENEEA. The CDR3 reads CASSPGTSGRDRSGELFF. As DNA, the CDR3 is TGTGCCAGCAGCCCCGGGACTAGCGGGAGGGATCGTTCCGGGGAGCTGTTTTTT.

The chain carries TRBV5-1 and TRBJ2-1; TRBD2 agrees at 10 bases. The V and J ends lost 4 bases and 6 bases, in that order; junction bases with no gene match: 13. The length of the CDR3 is 17 residues. Germline CDR1 and CDR2: SGHRS and YFSETQ. Here the CDR3 DNA reads TGCGCCAGCAGCGTTCTTGGACAAGCGGGAGGGGGCAATGAGCAGTTCTTC. Translation gives CASSVLGQAGGGNEQFF.

The chain uses TRBV6-4 and TRBJ1-1; D gene ambiguous. Per germline, CDR1 MRHNA and CDR2 SNTAGT. The CDR3 contains 13 residues. V lost 4 bases and J lost 0, with 6 bases in between. The CDR3 loop reads CASSAEMNTEAFF. The CDR3 bases are TGTGCCAGCAGTGCTGAGATGAACACTGAAGCTTTCTTT.

The chain carries TRBV28 and TRBJ1-2; the match to TRBD1 covers 9 bases. CDR1 MDHEN and CDR2 SYDVKM come from the germline V gene. The V gene end was trimmed by 3 bases and the J gene end by 4 bases; junction bases not matched to a gene: 3. CDR3 size: 14 residues. CDR3: CASSFRDRAYGYTF. CDR3 coding DNA: TGTGCCAGCAGTTTTCGGGACAGGGCCTATGGCTACACCTTC.

The chain recombines TRBV27 with TRBJ2-7; D ambiguous. Looked up from germline, CDR1 is MNHEY and CDR2 is SMNVEV (reference sequence). The CDR3 runs 15 residues. V was shortened by 3 bases and J by 4 bases, with 16 bases between the two germline ends. The CDR3 DNA reads as TGTGCCAGCAGTTTCCGGACGAGGTCGGATTACGAGCAGTACTTC. Translating gives CASSFRTRSDYEQYF.

The chain carries TRBV6-1 and TRBJ1-5, with D uncertain. Trimming removed 5 bases from V and 3 bases from J, with 11 bases in between. Germline V gene data show CDR1 as MNHNS and CDR2 as SASEGT. The CDR3 loop spans 14 amino acids. The CDR3 nucleotides are TGTGCCAGCAGTAAAAAGTGGAACAATCAGCCCCAGCATTTT. The encoded protein is CASSKKWNNQPQHF.

The chain joins TRBV7-2 to TRBJ1-5; D is uncertain. The germline V gene has CDR1 SGHTA and CDR2 FQGNSA. Trimming removed 1 base at V and 0 bases at J, with 7 bases between. There are 15 residues in the CDR3. CDR3 sequence: CASSLGRNSNQPQHF. The CDR3 DNA is TGTGCCAGCAGCTTAGGACGGAATAGCAATCAGCCCCAGCATTTT. The full variable domain, rest sourced from reference TRBV7-2 and TRBJ1-5, is GAGVSQSPSNKVTEKGKDVELRCDPISGHTALYWYRQSLGQGLEFLIYFQGNSAPDKSGLPSDRFSAERTGGSVSTLTIQRTQQEDSAVYLCASSLGRNSNQPQHFGDGTRLSIL.

The CDR3 DNA is TGTGCCAGCGGACTTTGGACAGGGGGACACACCGGGGAGCTGTTTTTT. It codes for CASGLWTGGHTGELFF. The rearrangement joins TRBV14 to TRBJ2-2; TRBD1 matches at 10 bases. Germline CDR1 and CDR2: SGHDN and FVKESK. The V gene end was trimmed by 8 bases and the J gene end by 3 bases; junction bases not matched to a gene: 9. This CDR3 spans 16 amino acids. The full variable domain, completed using reference TRBV14 and TRBJ2-2, is EAGVTQFPSHSVIEKGQTVTLRCDPISGHDNLYWYRRVMGKEIKFLLHFVKESKQDESGMPNNRFLAERTGGTYSTLKVQPAELEDSGVYFCASGLWTGGHTGELFFGEGSRLTVL.

This clone was seen a single time. This chain joins TRBV28 and TRBJ2-5; 8 bases fit TRBD1. Gene TRBJ2-7 matches the end of the DNA better, so the J call may be wrong. The CDR3 has 15 residues. CDR1 and CDR2 from the germline V gene are MDHEN and SYDVKM. The CDR3 DNA reads TGTGCCAGCAGTTTACGGGACAGGACTGTCTACGAGCAGTACTTC. This sequence encodes CASSLRDRTVYEQYF.

This clone was counted once. V gene TRBV4-1 combines with J gene TRBJ2-1; the D gene is possibly TRBD2 (5 bases). V was cut by 2 bases and J by 0 bases, with 14 bases left in between. The CDR3 has 17 residues. Looked up from germline, CDR1 is MGHRA and CDR2 is YSYEKL. CDR3 region: CASSQFSTGSSYNEQFF. The CDR3 DNA reads as TGCGCCAGCAGCCAATTTTCGACGGGAAGCTCCTACAATGAGCAGTTCTTC.

The chain is built from TRBV9 and TRBJ2-3; D may be TRBD2 (6 bases). CDR3 length equals 17 residues. Between the trimmed V and J ends, which lost 0 bases and 2 bases, there was a span of 16 bases. The germline gives CDR1 SGDLS, CDR2 YYNGEE. The CDR3 loop reads CASSVGERAGPTDTQYF. The CDR3 DNA reads TGTGCCAGCAGCGTAGGGGAGCGGGCTGGGCCCACAGATACGCAGTATTTT.

Only one count was recorded for this clone. The chain uses TRBV30 and TRBJ2-2; D not resolved. Germline V lookup: CDR1 GTSNPN, CDR2 SVGIG (reference sequence). This CDR3 comprises 15 residues. Trimming removed 3 bases at V and 0 bases at J, with 11 bases between. The CDR3 bases are TGTGCCTGGAGGAAGCTACAGTCGAACACCGGGGAGCTGTTTTTT. It codes for CAWRKLQSNTGELFF.

The V call is TRBV6-5, the J call TRBJ2-4; D not certain. The CDR3 contains 15 residues. The germline V gene has CDR1 MNHEY and CDR2 SVGAGI. Trimming took 4 bases from V and 0 from J, leaving 10 bases between them. CDR3 nucleotides: TGTGCCAGCAGTTGGAACAGCTTAGCCAAAAACATTCAGTACTTC. Protein product: CASSWNSLAKNIQYF.

A few counts support this clone. CDR3 nucleotide sequence: TGTGCCAGCAGTCGGTGGGGTTTGGAGACCCAGTACTTC. It encodes CASSRWGLETQYF. The chain carries TRBV6-1 and TRBJ2-5; the D is unclear. CDR1 is MNHNS and CDR2 is SASEGT in the germline V gene. This CDR3 comprises 13 residues. V shed 5 bases and J shed 5 bases, with 12 bases lying between them.

CDR3 loop: CASSQGTGEYGYTF. The CDR3 coding sequence is TGTGCCAGCAGCCAAGGGACAGGGGAATATGGCTACACCTTC. This sequence joins TRBV7-3 and TRBJ1-2, with 10 bases that match TRBD1. There are 14 residues in the CDR3. V was pared by 5 bases and J by 5 bases, with 5 bases of the junction left unmatched. Germline CDR1 and CDR2: SGHTA and FQGTGA.